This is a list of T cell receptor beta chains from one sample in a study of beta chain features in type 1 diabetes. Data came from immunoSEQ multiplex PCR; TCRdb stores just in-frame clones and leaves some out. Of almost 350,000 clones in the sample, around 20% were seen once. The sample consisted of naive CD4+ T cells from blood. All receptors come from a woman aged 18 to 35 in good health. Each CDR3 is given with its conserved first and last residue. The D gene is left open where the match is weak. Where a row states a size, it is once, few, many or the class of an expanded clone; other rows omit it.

cdr3_aa: CASSYSDSPLHF; cdr3_nt: TGTGCCAGCAGTTATTCGGATTCACCCCTCCACTTT; v_call: TRBV6-5; clone_size: NA; d_call: NA; j_call: TRBJ1-6; cdr3_length: 12
cdr3_aa: CASSGLTGQGMHGYTF; cdr3_nt: TGTGCCAGCAGCGGGCTGACGGGACAGGGAATGCATGGCTACACCTTC; v_call: TRBV11-2; clone_size: NA; d_call: TRBD1; j_call: TRBJ1-2; cdr3_length: 16
cdr3_aa: CASSASPSGELFF; cdr3_nt: TGTGCCAGCAGCGCTTCTCCCTCCGGGGAGCTGTTTTTT; v_call: TRBV9; clone_size: few; d_call: NA; j_call: TRBJ2-2; cdr3_length: 13
cdr3_aa: CASSSLSTDTQYF; cdr3_nt: TGTGCCAGCAGCTCCCTTAGCACAGATACGCAGTATTTT; v_call: TRBV7-3; clone_size: NA; d_call: NA; j_call: TRBJ2-3; cdr3_length: 13
cdr3_aa: CASSPGGYPGDTQYF; cdr3_nt: TGTGCCAGCAGCCCAGGGGGCTACCCTGGGGATACGCAGTATTTT; v_call: TRBV5-6; clone_size: few; d_call: TRBD1; j_call: TRBJ2-3; cdr3_length: 15
cdr3_aa: CATAEQRTGGSQPQHF; cdr3_nt: TGTGCCACCGCCGAGCAGAGGACAGGGGGTTCTCAGCCCCAGCATTTT; v_call: TRBV15; clone_size: few; d_call: TRBD1; j_call: TRBJ1-5; cdr3_length: 16
cdr3_aa: CSVIRGTGSKTQYF; cdr3_nt: TGCAGCGTTATACGCGGGACAGGGTCAAAGACGCAGTATTTT; v_call: TRBV29-1; clone_size: NA; d_call: TRBD1; j_call: TRBJ2-3; cdr3_length: 14
cdr3_aa: CASSKGSVRGAWDTEAFF; cdr3_nt: TGTGCCAGCAGCAAAGGATCGGTCAGGGGAGCTTGGGACACTGAAGCTTTCTTT; v_call: TRBV21-1; clone_size: few; d_call: NA; j_call: TRBJ1-1; cdr3_length: 18
cdr3_aa: CSAEGYNEQFF; cdr3_nt: TGCAGTGCTGAGGGCTATAATGAGCAGTTCTTC; v_call: TRBV20-1; clone_size: NA; d_call: NA; j_call: TRBJ2-1; cdr3_length: 11
cdr3_aa: CASSTGTPGVRDTQYF; cdr3_nt: TGTGCCAGCAGCACCGGGACTCCGGGGGTTAGAGATACGCAGTATTTT; v_call: TRBV6-4; clone_size: NA; d_call: NA; j_call: TRBJ2-3; cdr3_length: 16
cdr3_aa: CASRRLVSTDTQYF; cdr3_nt: TGTGCCAGCAGGCGACTAGTCAGCACAGATACGCAGTATTTT; v_call: TRBV6-5; clone_size: NA; d_call: NA; j_call: TRBJ2-3; cdr3_length: 14
cdr3_aa: CAWSAGTSVGEQYF; cdr3_nt: TGTGCCTGGAGTGCCGGGACTAGCGTGGGCGAGCAGTACTTC; v_call: TRBV30; clone_size: few; d_call: TRBD2; j_call: TRBJ2-7; cdr3_length: 14
cdr3_aa: CASSPGEEQYF; cdr3_nt: TGTGCCAGCTCACCAGGGGAGGAGCAGTACTTC; v_call: TRBV18; clone_size: NA; d_call: NA; j_call: TRBJ2-7; cdr3_length: 11
cdr3_aa: CASTVGQEETQYF; cdr3_nt: TGTGCCAGCACCGTAGGACAGGAAGAGACCCAGTACTTC; v_call: TRBV2; clone_size: few; d_call: TRBD1; j_call: TRBJ2-5; cdr3_length: 13
cdr3_aa: CASSPGTSGIQETQYF; cdr3_nt: TGCGCCAGCAGCCCCGGGACTAGCGGAATCCAAGAGACCCAGTACTTC; v_call: TRBV5-1; clone_size: few; d_call: TRBD2; j_call: TRBJ2-5; cdr3_length: 16
cdr3_aa: CASSRIQGGNTEAFF; cdr3_nt: TGTGCCAGCAGTCGGATACAGGGGGGGAACACTGAAGCTTTCTTT; v_call: TRBV28; clone_size: NA; d_call: TRBD1; j_call: TRBJ1-1; cdr3_length: 15
cdr3_aa: CASSYSAGGRYEQYF; cdr3_nt: TGTGCCAGCAGTTACTCAGCGGGGGGTCGCTACGAGCAGTACTTC; v_call: TRBV6-5; clone_size: few; d_call: TRBD2; j_call: TRBJ2-7; cdr3_length: 15
cdr3_aa: CAWRRGGQGAGGELFF; cdr3_nt: TGTGCCTGGAGGCGTGGGGGACAGGGAGCGGGCGGGGAGCTGTTTTTT; v_call: TRBV30; clone_size: few; d_call: TRBD1; j_call: TRBJ2-2; cdr3_length: 16
cdr3_aa: CASSTGQGYHEQYF; cdr3_nt: TGCGCCAGCAGCACCGGACAGGGTTACCACGAGCAGTACTTC; v_call: TRBV5-1; clone_size: NA; d_call: TRBD1; j_call: TRBJ2-7; cdr3_length: 14
cdr3_aa: CATDLTDGNSPLHF; cdr3_nt: TGTGCCACTGACTTGACAGACGGAAATTCACCCCTCCACTTT; v_call: TRBV6-6; clone_size: once; d_call: NA; j_call: TRBJ1-6; cdr3_length: 14
cdr3_aa: CASSQSGDLTDTQYF; cdr3_nt: TGCGCCAGCAGCCAGAGCGGGGATCTCACAGATACGCAGTATTTT; v_call: TRBV4-3; clone_size: few; d_call: TRBD2; j_call: TRBJ2-3; cdr3_length: 15
cdr3_aa: CASSWADRGEQFF; cdr3_nt: TGCGCCAGCAGCTGGGCCGACAGGGGGGAGCAGTTCTTC; v_call: TRBV5-1; clone_size: NA; d_call: TRBD1; j_call: TRBJ2-1; cdr3_length: 13
cdr3_aa: CASSLDMAGPYEQYF; cdr3_nt: TGTGCCAGCAGCTTAGATATGGCGGGACCCTACGAGCAGTACTTC; v_call: TRBV7-2; clone_size: few; d_call: NA; j_call: TRBJ2-7; cdr3_length: 15
cdr3_aa: CASSESRSQETQYF; cdr3_nt: TGTGCCAGCAGTGAATCCCGCAGTCAAGAGACCCAGTACTTC; v_call: TRBV2; clone_size: NA; d_call: NA; j_call: TRBJ2-5; cdr3_length: 14
cdr3_aa: CAWRWTTQETQYF; cdr3_nt: TGTGCCTGGAGGTGGACAACTCAAGAGACCCAGTACTTC; v_call: TRBV30; clone_size: NA; d_call: NA; j_call: TRBJ2-5; cdr3_length: 13
cdr3_aa: CASSAYRGAAFF; cdr3_nt: TGTGCCAGCAGCGCCTACAGGGGAGCCGCTTTCTTT; v_call: TRBV9; clone_size: NA; d_call: TRBD1; j_call: TRBJ1-1; cdr3_length: 12
cdr3_aa: CASSSGPGQGRGKEQYF; cdr3_nt: TGTGCCAGCAGCTCCGGACCGGGACAGGGGAGAGGTAAAGAGCAGTACTTC; v_call: TRBV7-3; clone_size: few; d_call: TRBD1; j_call: TRBJ2-7; cdr3_length: 17
cdr3_aa: CSVPGQLNTEAFF; cdr3_nt: TGCAGCGTCCCGGGACAGTTGAACACTGAAGCTTTCTTT; v_call: TRBV29-1; clone_size: few; d_call: TRBD1; j_call: TRBJ1-1; cdr3_length: 13
cdr3_aa: CASRGQKNEKLFF; cdr3_nt: TGTGCCAGCAGGGGACAGAAAAATGAAAAACTGTTTTTT; v_call: TRBV5-4; clone_size: NA; d_call: TRBD1; j_call: TRBJ1-4; cdr3_length: 13
cdr3_aa: CASSRTINGELFF; cdr3_nt: TGCGCCAGCAGCCGCACTATAAACGGGGAGCTGTTTTTT; v_call: TRBV4-1; clone_size: NA; d_call: NA; j_call: TRBJ2-2; cdr3_length: 13
cdr3_aa: CSVEVPPSGRLDTQYF; cdr3_nt: TGCAGCGTTGAAGTTCCTCCTAGCGGGAGGTTAGATACGCAGTATTTT; v_call: TRBV29-1; clone_size: NA; d_call: TRBD2; j_call: TRBJ2-3; cdr3_length: 16
cdr3_aa: CASSIETVTHYEQYF; cdr3_nt: TGTGCCAGTAGTATCGAGACAGTGACCCACTACGAGCAGTACTTC; v_call: TRBV19; clone_size: NA; d_call: NA; j_call: TRBJ2-7; cdr3_length: 15
cdr3_aa: CASSDSRVQETQYF; cdr3_nt: TGCGCCAGCAGTGACTCCCGGGTCCAAGAGACCCAGTACTTC; v_call: TRBV5-1; clone_size: NA; d_call: NA; j_call: TRBJ2-5; cdr3_length: 14
cdr3_aa: CAILRPDTRSYGYTF; cdr3_nt: TGTGCCATTCTGCGCCCGGACACCAGATCCTATGGCTACACCTTC; v_call: TRBV10-3; clone_size: few; d_call: NA; j_call: TRBJ1-2; cdr3_length: 15
cdr3_aa: CAWSPRGGSDSEAFF; cdr3_nt: TGTGCCTGGAGTCCCCGGGGGGGGTCGGACTCTGAAGCTTTCTTT; v_call: TRBV30; clone_size: NA; d_call: NA; j_call: TRBJ1-1; cdr3_length: 15
cdr3_aa: CASSLGSGGTNEQFF; cdr3_nt: TGTGCCAGCAGCTTAGGTTCGGGGGGGACCAATGAGCAGTTCTTC; v_call: TRBV11-2; clone_size: NA; d_call: TRBD2; j_call: TRBJ2-1; cdr3_length: 15
cdr3_aa: CASSPNRDNEKLFF; cdr3_nt: TGTGCCAGCTCACCCAACAGGGATAATGAAAAACTGTTTTTT; v_call: TRBV18; clone_size: NA; d_call: NA; j_call: TRBJ1-4; cdr3_length: 14
cdr3_aa: CASSSSLTSGRPWFF; cdr3_nt: TGTGCCAGCAGCTCCAGCCTGACTAGCGGGAGACCCTGGTTCTTC; v_call: TRBV7-2; clone_size: few; d_call: TRBD2; j_call: TRBJ2-1; cdr3_length: 15
cdr3_aa: CASSLDFAGGRETQYF; cdr3_nt: TGTGCCAGCAGCTTGGATTTCGCGGGGGGCCGGGAGACCCAGTACTTC; v_call: TRBV5-4; clone_size: NA; d_call: TRBD2; j_call: TRBJ2-5; cdr3_length: 16
cdr3_aa: CASSLESGETQYF; cdr3_nt: TGTGCCAGCAGCTTAGAAAGCGGGGAGACCCAGTACTTC; v_call: TRBV7-2; clone_size: NA; d_call: NA; j_call: TRBJ2-5; cdr3_length: 13
cdr3_aa: CASTTRGQEGYTF; cdr3_nt: TGTGCCAGCACCACTCGGGGTCAGGAGGGCTACACCTTC; v_call: TRBV28; clone_size: NA; d_call: NA; j_call: TRBJ1-2; cdr3_length: 13
cdr3_aa: CASSVGIAGVGDTQYF; cdr3_nt: TGTGCCAGCAGCGTGGGGATAGCGGGAGTCGGAGATACGCAGTATTTT; v_call: TRBV9; clone_size: NA; d_call: TRBD2; j_call: TRBJ2-3; cdr3_length: 16
cdr3_aa: CASSLASGPGNTIYF; cdr3_nt: TGTGCCAGCAGCTTAGCATCAGGGCCTGGAAACACCATATATTTT; v_call: TRBV7-2; clone_size: few; d_call: NA; j_call: TRBJ1-3; cdr3_length: 15